Here is one T cell receptor beta chain with its context. This record comes from a study of blood T cell repertoires in COVID-19. In the authors' workflow: Nucleated cell counts were estimated from reference gene primer amplification. This table comes from immunoSEQ multiplex PCR, and its TCRdb copy is limited to in-frame clones, with some not included. That table furnishes V, J and clone size, whereas the DNA furnished D and trimming. The data contain approximately 130,000 clones, roughly 79% of them singletons. The V gene end was trimmed by 4 bases and the J gene end by 0 bases; junction bases not matched to a gene: 5. The germline V gene encodes CDR1 SGHTS and CDR2 YDEGEE. The CDR3 consists of 16 residues.

The chain carries TRBV5-8 and TRBJ1-4; TRBD1 matches at 8 bases. This receptor was identified in a woman aged 60 to 75 with active or convalescent COVID-19. The sequenced sample was peripheral blood. DNA of the CDR3: TGTGCCAGCAGCCTCGGGACAGGCGCAACTAATGAAAAACTGTTTTTT. It is translated as CASSLGTGATNEKLFF. Variable domain in full (rest from reference TRBV5-8 and TRBJ1-4): EAGVTQSPTHLIKTRGQQATLRCSPISGHTSVYWYQQALGLGLQFLLWYDEGEERNRGNFPPRFSGRQFPNYSSELNVNALELEDSALYLCASSLGTGATNEKLFFGSGTQLSVL.